This TCR beta chain appears in the sequencing data of a study of T cell responses to AZD1222 COVID-19 vaccine. General study findings and limits: An increase in Spike-specific TCR breadth and depth was observed after two AZD1222 doses.

Notes on this clone: Its specificity is unknown.

Trimming cost V 0 bases and J 1 base; bases outside gene matches: 5. Per germline, CDR1 SGHRS and CDR2 YFSETQ. CDR3 length: 17 amino acids. Sequencing was performed with immunoSEQ multiplex PCR; in TCRdb, only in-frame clones are kept and a portion is missing. The sample lists fewer than 200,000 clones, 90% to 95% occurring once. Sequenced here: peripheral blood, sampled 28 days after the second dose of the MenACWY control vaccine. The TCR sequence derives from an adult who received the MenACWY meningococcal vaccine as a control. This chain links TRBV5-1 with TRBJ2-7, with 12 bases lining up with TRBD2. DNA of the CDR3: TGCGCCAGCAGCTTGGGACCGGGACTAGCGGGTTCCTACGAGCAGTACTTC. Translating it yields CASSLGPGLAGSYEQYF.